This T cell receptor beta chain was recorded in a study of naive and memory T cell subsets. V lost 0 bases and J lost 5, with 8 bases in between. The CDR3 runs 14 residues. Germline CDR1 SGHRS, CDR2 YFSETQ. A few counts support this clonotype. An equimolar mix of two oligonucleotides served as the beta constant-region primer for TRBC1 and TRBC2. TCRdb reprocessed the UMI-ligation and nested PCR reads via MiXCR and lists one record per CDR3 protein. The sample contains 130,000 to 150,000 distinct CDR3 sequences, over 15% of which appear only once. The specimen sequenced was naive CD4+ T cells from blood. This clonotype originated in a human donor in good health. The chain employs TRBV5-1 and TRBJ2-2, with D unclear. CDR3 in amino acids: CASSLAQLTGELFF. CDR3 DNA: TGCGCCAGCAGCTTGGCTCAACTAACCGGGGAGCTGTTTTTT.